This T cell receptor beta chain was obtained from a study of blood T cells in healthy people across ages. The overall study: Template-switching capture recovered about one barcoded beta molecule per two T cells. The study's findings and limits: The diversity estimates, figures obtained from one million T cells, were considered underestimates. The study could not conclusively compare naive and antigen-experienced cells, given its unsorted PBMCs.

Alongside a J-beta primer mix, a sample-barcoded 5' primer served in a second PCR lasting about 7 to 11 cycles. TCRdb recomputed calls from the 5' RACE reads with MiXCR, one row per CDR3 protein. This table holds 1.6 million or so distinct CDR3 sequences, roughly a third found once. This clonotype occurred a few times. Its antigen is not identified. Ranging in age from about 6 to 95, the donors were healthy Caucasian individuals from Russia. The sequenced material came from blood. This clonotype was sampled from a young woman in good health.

DNA for the CDR3: TGTGCCATCAGGCGGACAGGGGGGAAGGAGACCCAGTACTTC. Translated: CAIRRTGGKETQYF. V is TRBV10-3 and J is TRBJ2-5; TRBD1 matches at 10 bases. With 6 bases clipped from V and 5 bases from J, the junction kept 6 bases outside the gene matches. The CDR3 has 14 residues. Germline CDR1 reads ENHRY; CDR2 reads SYGVKD.